A selection of T cell receptor beta chains follows, all from one sample in a study of vaccination effects on CD4 cells after COVID-19. Sequencing used immunoSEQ multiplex PCR; TCRdb keeps in-frame clones, though not all of them. This repertoire shows around 66,000 clones, 70% to 75% found once; its top ten account for 2% to 2.5%. The antigens for these receptors are not known. This specimen consisted of CD4+ T cells from PBMCs cultured without peptide, obtained after COVID-19 vaccination. The receptor set was obtained from a human donor who received a COVID-19 vaccine. The CDR3 runs from the conserved cysteine through the conserved F or W.

j_call: TRBJ2-6; v_call: TRBV5-1; cdr3_aa: CASSLNGDSGANVLTF
j_call: TRBJ2-3; v_call: TRBV6-5; cdr3_aa: CASSPASGVRDTQYF
j_call: TRBJ1-3; v_call: TRBV12-5; cdr3_aa: CASGALWRGVGTIYF
j_call: TRBJ2-5; v_call: TRBV5-6; cdr3_aa: CASSYRTSGGPKRKETQYF
j_call: TRBJ1-1; v_call: TRBV6-6; cdr3_aa: CASRPQLQGLNTEAFF
j_call: TRBJ2-5; v_call: TRBV5-6; cdr3_aa: CASSSWGSGRETQYF
j_call: TRBJ2-3; v_call: TRBV12-5; cdr3_aa: CASALDSPQDTQYF
j_call: TRBJ1-6; v_call: TRBV18; cdr3_aa: CASSPPNLRGTGNSPLHF
j_call: TRBJ2-5; v_call: TRBV11-1; cdr3_aa: CASSLMLRETQYF
j_call: TRBJ2-3; v_call: TRBV18; cdr3_aa: CASSPTMLGYTDTQYF
j_call: TRBJ2-5; v_call: TRBV5-1; cdr3_aa: CASSFGWETQYF
j_call: TRBJ1-1; v_call: TRBV10-1; cdr3_aa: CASRQGQNTEAFF
j_call: TRBJ2-5; v_call: TRBV18; cdr3_aa: CASSEVQVLETQYF
j_call: TRBJ1-1; v_call: TRBV2; cdr3_aa: CASSDPVTEAFF
j_call: TRBJ2-1; v_call: TRBV29-1; cdr3_aa: CSVEDPRGTYNEQFF
j_call: TRBJ1-1; v_call: TRBV6-2/TRBV6-3; cdr3_aa: CASSYSGSFNTEAFF
j_call: TRBJ1-3; v_call: TRBV3-1/TRBV3-2; cdr3_aa: CASSLGSRAGNTIYF